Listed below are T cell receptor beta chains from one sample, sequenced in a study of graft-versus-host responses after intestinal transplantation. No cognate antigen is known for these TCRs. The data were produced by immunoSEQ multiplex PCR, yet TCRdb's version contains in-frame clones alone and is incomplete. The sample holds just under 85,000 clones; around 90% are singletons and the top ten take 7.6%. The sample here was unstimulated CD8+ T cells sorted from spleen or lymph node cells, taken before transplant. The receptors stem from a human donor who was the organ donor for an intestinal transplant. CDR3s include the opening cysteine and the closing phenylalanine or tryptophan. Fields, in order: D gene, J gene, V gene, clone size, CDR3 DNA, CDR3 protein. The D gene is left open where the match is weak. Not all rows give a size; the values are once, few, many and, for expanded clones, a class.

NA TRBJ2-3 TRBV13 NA TGTGCCAGTCTAGTGGCAGATACGCAGTATTTT CASLVADTQYF
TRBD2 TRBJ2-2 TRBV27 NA TGTGCCAGCAGAGTGACTAGCGGGAGTCCCGGGGAGCTGTTTTTT CASRVTSGSPGELFF
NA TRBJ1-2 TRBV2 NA TGTGCCAGCAGGAAACAGGGAGTTGGCTACATCTTC CASRKQGVGYIF
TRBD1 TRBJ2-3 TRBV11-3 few TGTGCCAGCAGCAGGGGGACAGGGCTAAGCACAGATACGCAGTATTTT CASSRGTGLSTDTQYF
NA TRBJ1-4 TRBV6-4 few TGTGCCAGCAGGTGGCGGCAGGCGGGGGGAAATGAAAAACTGTTTTTT CASRWRQAGGNEKLFF
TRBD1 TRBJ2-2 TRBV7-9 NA TGTGCCAGCAGCTTAGGGGACAGGGATCACGGGGAGCTGTTTTTT CASSLGDRDHGELFF
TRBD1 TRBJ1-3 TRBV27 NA TGTGCCAGCAGTTTACTTTCCAACAGGGGTTCTGGAAACACCATATATTTT CASSLLSNRGSGNTIYF
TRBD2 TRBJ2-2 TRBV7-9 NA TGTGCCAGCACCTCCCCCACTAGCGGGGGGGCGGACACCGGGGAGCTGTTTTTT CASTSPTSGGADTGELFF
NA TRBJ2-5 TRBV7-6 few TGTGCCAGCAGCAATCAAGAGACCCAGTACTTC CASSNQETQYF
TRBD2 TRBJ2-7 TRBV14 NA TGTGCCAGCAGCCAGGGACTAGCGGGAGTACCCGAGCGCTCCTACGAGCAGTACTTC CASSQGLAGVPERSYEQYF
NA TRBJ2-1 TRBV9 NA TGTGCCAGCACCAAAGGAGGGGCTTACAATGAGCAGTTCTTC CASTKGGAYNEQFF
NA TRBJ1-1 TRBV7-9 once TGTGCCAGCAGCCCACTACAGGGCCGGTGGACTGAAGCTTTCTTT CASSPLQGRWTEAFF
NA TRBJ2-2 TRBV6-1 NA TGTGCCAGCCGAACAGGGCAGTACACCGGGGAGCTGTTTTTT CASRTGQYTGELFF
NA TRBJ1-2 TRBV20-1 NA TGCAGTGCTAGAGAGGGAGGCTACACCTTC CSAREGGYTF
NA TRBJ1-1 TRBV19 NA TGTGCCAGTAGCCTGACACTGAACACTGAAGCTTTCTTT CASSLTLNTEAFF
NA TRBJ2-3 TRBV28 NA TGTGCCAGCAGCCCCCCCGGCTACACAGATACGCAGTATTTT CASSPPGYTDTQYF
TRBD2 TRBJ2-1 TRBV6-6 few TGTGCCAGCAGTCTAGCGGAGAACAATGAGCAGTTCTTC CASSLAENNEQFF
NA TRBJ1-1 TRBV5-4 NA TGTGCCAGCAGCTTGGAGGAGAGGATGAACACTGAAGCTTTCTTT CASSLEERMNTEAFF
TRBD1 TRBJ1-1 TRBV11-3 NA TGTGCCAGCAGCCCCCCGGGACAGCTGAACACTGAAGCTTTCTTT CASSPPGQLNTEAFF
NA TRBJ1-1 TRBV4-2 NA TGTGCCAGCAGCCAAGAGATAGGATTTGAAGCTTTCTTT CASSQEIGFEAFF
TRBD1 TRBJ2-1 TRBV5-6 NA TGTGCCAGCAGCGTTACAGGGGGCACAAGGTTCTTC CASSVTGGTRFF
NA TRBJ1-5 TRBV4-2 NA TGTGCCAGCAGCCAAGATCGGAGTGGGGATCGGCCCCAGCATTTT CASSQDRSGDRPQHF
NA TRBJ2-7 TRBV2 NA TGTGCCAGCAGAAGGTGGGAGCAGTACTTC CASRRWEQYF
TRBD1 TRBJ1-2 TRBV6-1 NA TGTGCCAGCAATCTCCCCGCTCGGGCAGGGGGTGGCTACACCTTC CASNLPARAGGGYTF
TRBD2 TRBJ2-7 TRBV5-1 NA TGCGCCAGCGGTGACTCTAGCGGGAGGGCCCACGAGCAGTACTTC CASGDSSGRAHEQYF
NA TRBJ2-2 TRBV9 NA TGTGCCAGCAGCGTTCATAGTCTACAGGGTAGTAACACCGGGGAGCTGTTTTTT CASSVHSLQGSNTGELFF
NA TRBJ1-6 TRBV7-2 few TGTGCCAGCAGCTTATTGGGGGGGGCCAGCTCCTATAATTCACCCCTCCACTTT CASSLLGGASSYNSPLHF
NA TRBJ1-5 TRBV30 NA TGTGCCTGGAGTGTAGGGTTCAGCAATCAGCCCCAGCATTTT CAWSVGFSNQPQHF
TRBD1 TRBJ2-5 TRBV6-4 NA TGTGCCAGCATCTCTACCGGACAGGAGACACAAGAGACCCAGTACTTC CASISTGQETQETQYF
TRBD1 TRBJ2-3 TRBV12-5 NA TGTGCTAGTGACCAAGGTCAGGGGGCAGATACGCAGTATTTT CASDQGQGADTQYF
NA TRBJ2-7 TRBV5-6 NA TGTGCCAGCAGCTCGAACAGCTACGAGCAGTACTTC CASSSNSYEQYF
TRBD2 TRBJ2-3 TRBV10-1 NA TGCGCCAGTTCTAGCGGGGGATGGGGCACAGATACGCAGTATTTT CASSSGGWGTDTQYF
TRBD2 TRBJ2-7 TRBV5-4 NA TGTGCCAGCAGCTCGAAGAGCGGGAGGGAATCTAGCGAGCAGTACTTC CASSSKSGRESSEQYF
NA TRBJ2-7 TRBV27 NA TGTGCCAGCAGTTTATTCTCGCAGGGGTCCTACGAGCAGTACTTC CASSLFSQGSYEQYF
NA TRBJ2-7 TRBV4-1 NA TGCGCCAGCAGCCAAGGGTCGGACACCTCCTACGAGCAGTACTTC CASSQGSDTSYEQYF
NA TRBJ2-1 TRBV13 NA TGTGCCAGCAGAGGGGAGGGAGGGGGCAATGAGCAGTTCTTC CASRGEGGGNEQFF
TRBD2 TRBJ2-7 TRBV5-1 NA TGCGCCAGCAGCTCTACTAGCGGAACCTCCTACGAGCAGTACTTC CASSSTSGTSYEQYF
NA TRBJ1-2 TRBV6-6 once TGTGCCAGCTGCGAGAGTGAGAATCGCCTCTATGGCTACACCTTC CASCESENRLYGYTF
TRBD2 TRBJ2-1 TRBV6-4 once TGTGCCAGCAGTGACAGGGGACTAGCGGGAAGGGGTGAGCAGTTCTTC CASSDRGLAGRGEQFF
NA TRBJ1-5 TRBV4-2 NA TGTGCCAGCAGCCAAGGTCTCGAGCCCCAGCATTTT CASSQGLEPQHF
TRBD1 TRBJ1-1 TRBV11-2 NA TGTGCCAGCAGCAATCTACAGGGGATCACTGAAGCTTTCTTT CASSNLQGITEAFF
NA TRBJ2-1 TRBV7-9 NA TGTGCCAGCAGCCTTGACAGGAATTCCTACAATGAGCAGTTCTTC CASSLDRNSYNEQFF
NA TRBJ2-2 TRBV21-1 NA TGTGCCAGCAACCGGTCTAGCGGGGGTAACACCGGGGAGCTGTTTTTT CASNRSSGGNTGELFF
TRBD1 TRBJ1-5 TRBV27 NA TGTGCCAGCAGTCCCACATCCGGGACAGGATTTTGGGCAGCCTCTATAAGCAATCAGCCCCAGCATTTT CASSPTSGTGFWAASISNQPQHF
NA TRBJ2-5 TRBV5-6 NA TGTGCCAGCAGCTTGGGGCGGGGAAATGAGCAGTACTTC CASSLGRGNEQYF
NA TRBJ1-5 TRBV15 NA TGTGCCACCAGCAGAGTTCGCAGGGGCAGTCAGCCCCAGCATTTT CATSRVRRGSQPQHF
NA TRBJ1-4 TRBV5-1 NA TGCGCCAGCAGCTCTCCCAGTGAAAAACTGTTTTTT CASSSPSEKLFF
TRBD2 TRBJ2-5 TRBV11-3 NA TGTGCCAGCAGCCTATGGACTAGCGACTTAGGACAAGAGACCCAGTACTTC CASSLWTSDLGQETQYF
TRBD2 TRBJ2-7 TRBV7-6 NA TGTGCCAGCGGGCCGGGGGGGCTCCCGTACGAGCAGTACTTC CASGPGGLPYEQYF
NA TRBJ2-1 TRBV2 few TGTGCCAGCAGCATCGGGAAGCTCTCCTACAATGAGCAGTTCTTC CASSIGKLSYNEQFF
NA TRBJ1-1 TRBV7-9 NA TGTGCCAGCAGCTTAGAAGTGATTTTCCCTGAAGCTTTCTTT CASSLEVIFPEAFF
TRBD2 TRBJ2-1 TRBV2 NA TGTGCCAGCGTGAAGCGGGAGGGCCCCAATGAGCAGTTCTTC CASVKREGPNEQFF
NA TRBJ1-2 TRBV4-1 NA TGCGCCAGCAGCCAAGTGTTGGGGGGCGCTTATGGCTACACCTTC CASSQVLGGAYGYTF
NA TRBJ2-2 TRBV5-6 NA TGTGCCAGCAGCTTGGGTCCCCCGAACACCGGGGAGCTGTTTTTT CASSLGPPNTGELFF